What follows are 13 T cell receptor beta chains derived from one specimen sequenced in a study of blood T cell repertoires in COVID-19. Libraries were prepared by immunoSEQ multiplex PCR; TCRdb keeps only in-frame clonotypes and omits some of them. The table has some 350,000 clones, about 93% seen once; the top ten hold around 3.5%. The sequenced sample consisted of peripheral blood. These receptors originate from a young woman who had recovered from COVID-19.

This chain connects TRBV27 to TRBJ1-2; 8 nucleotides agree with TRBD1. After removal of 4 bases from V and 4 bases from J, the junction contained 5 bases not matched to a gene. The CDR3 sequence is 14 residues long. CDR1 is MNHEY, CDR2 SMNVEV, per germline (reference sequence). The CDR3 DNA reads as TGTGCCAGCAGTTACGGACAGGGTACCTATGGCTACACCTTC. Translating gives CASSYGQGTYGYTF.

V gene TRBV18 combines with J gene TRBJ2-7, with no clear D. V was shortened by 3 bases and J by 7 bases, with 16 bases between the two germline ends. The CDR3 sequence is 14 residues long. Germline values: CDR1 KGHSH, CDR2 LQKENI. The CDR3 here is CASSPYHGVEEQYV. In nucleotides, the CDR3 is TGTGCCAGCTCACCGTATCATGGAGTGGAAGAGCAGTACGTC.

The rearrangement joins TRBV11-3 to TRBJ1-2; unclear D gene. Germline V lookup: CDR1 SGHNT, CDR2 YENEEA. CDR3 size: 15 residues. V gave up 5 bases and J gave up 1 base, with 14 bases separating them. In DNA form, the CDR3 reads TGTGCCAGCAGCCCGTACCTCCGGGGTAACTATGGCTACACCTTC. Translation gives CASSPYLRGNYGYTF.

V is TRBV7-9 and J is TRBJ1-1; the D is unclear. Germline CDR1 and CDR2: SEHNR and FQNEAQ (reference sequence). V lost 2 bases and J 2 bases, leaving 12 bases between the germline ends. CDR3 length equals 15 residues. Written as DNA, the CDR3 is TGTGCCAGCAGCTTACGCCTAACAGAAAACACTGAAGCTTTCTTT. It specifies CASSLRLTENTEAFF.

The chain is built from TRBV3-1 (or the pseudogene TRBV3-2) and TRBJ2-7, with a tentative D call TRBD2 (5 bases). Trimming left V 6 bases short and J 2 bases short, with 11 bases between. CDR3 length equals 13 residues. The germline V gene encodes CDR1 LGHDT and CDR2 YNNKEL (reference sequence). The CDR3, as DNA: TGTGCCAGCAGGCGGGCTACCCCCTACGAGCAGTACGTC. Residues: CASRRATPYEQYV.

The chain has TRBV20-1 and TRBJ2-7; the D is unclear. Germline V gene lookup returns CDR1 DFQATT and CDR2 SNEGSKA (reference sequence). The CDR3 loop spans 14 amino acids. V shed 3 bases and J shed 2 bases, with 14 bases lying between them. The CDR3 loop reads CSASPITRTYEQYV. The DNA of the CDR3 is TGCAGTGCTAGTCCAATCACGAGGACCTACGAGCAGTACGTC.

The DNA of the CDR3 is TGTGCCAGCAGTTACTCGCCCTCGGGAGCTAACACTGAAGCTTTCTTT. Translating gives CASSYSPSGANTEAFF. This chain joins TRBV6-5 and TRBJ1-1; D is undetermined. This CDR3 comprises 16 residues. Germline CDR1 is MNHEY and CDR2 is SVGAGI. The V end lost 0 bases, the J end lost 2 bases, and 13 bases lay between the germline ends.

The CDR3 region is CASSRGGIRETQYF. CDR3 coding DNA: TGTGCCAGCAGCCGGGGGGGAATTAGGGAGACCCAGTACTTC. V gene TRBV27 combines with J gene TRBJ2-5, with 8 bases identical to TRBD2. CDR3 length: 14 amino acids. CDR1 and CDR2 from the germline V gene are MNHEY and SMNVEV (reference sequence). With V trimmed by 6 bases and J by 5 bases, 8 bases remained unmatched.

The chain combines TRBV24-1 with TRBJ2-7, with a possible D match to TRBD1 (6 bases). The CDR3 contains 14 residues. Between the trimmed V and J ends, which lost 7 bases and 0 bases, there was a span of 12 bases. From germline, CDR1 is KGHDR and CDR2 SFDVKD. The CDR3 coding sequence is TGTGCCACCAGGGCCGACAGGTTCTCCTACGAGCAGTACGTC. The encoded protein is CATRADRFSYEQYV.

The chain employs TRBV5-6 and TRBJ2-7, with D tentatively TRBD2 (6 bases). The CDR3 length is 16 residues. With 0 bases removed from V and 1 base from J, the gap between germline ends came to 14 bases. Germline assignment: CDR1 SGHDT and CDR2 YYEEEE. The CDR3 protein is CASSLGAGIVSYEQYV. Here the CDR3 DNA reads TGTGCCAGCAGCTTGGGCGCGGGAATCGTTTCCTACGAGCAGTACGTC.

This clone was recorded only once. Other DNA sequences from this sample encode an identical CDR3 as well. The genes are TRBV5-1 and TRBJ1-1, with 7 bases aligning to TRBD1. Germline values: CDR1 SGHRS, CDR2 YFSETQ. This CDR3 spans 13 amino acids. The V segment lost 0 bases and the J segment 4 bases; nucleotides outside the gene matches: 0. CDR3 sequence reads: CASSLDRGTEAFF. DNA of the CDR3: TGCGCCAGCAGCTTGGACAGGGGCACTGAAGCTTTCTTT.

The chain couples TRBV7-2 to TRBJ2-2, with D maybe TRBD1 (6 bases). Per the germline V gene, CDR1 is SGHTA and CDR2 is FQGNSA. The CDR3 loop spans 15 amino acids. With 2 bases removed from V and 6 bases from J, the gap between germline ends came to 13 bases. CDR3 sequence reads: CASSLFTGKAGELFF. CDR3 in DNA: TGTGCCAGCAGCTTATTTACAGGGAAGGCCGGGGAGCTGTTTTTT.

The rearrangement uses TRBV11-2 and TRBJ2-1; D might be TRBD2 (6 bases). The CDR3 contains 13 residues. From germline, CDR1 is SGHAT and CDR2 FQNNGV. Trimming removed 5 bases from V and 4 bases from J, with 9 bases in between. The CDR3 loop reads CASSGAGYNEQFF. CDR3 DNA sequence: TGTGCCAGCAGCGGGGCGGGATACAATGAGCAGTTCTTC.